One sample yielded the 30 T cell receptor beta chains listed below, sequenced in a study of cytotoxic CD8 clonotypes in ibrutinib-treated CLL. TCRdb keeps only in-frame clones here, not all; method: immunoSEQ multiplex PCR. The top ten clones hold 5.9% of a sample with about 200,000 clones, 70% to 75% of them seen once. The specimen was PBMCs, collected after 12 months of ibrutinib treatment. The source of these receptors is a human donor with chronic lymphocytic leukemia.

CDR3 sequence (DNA): TGTGCCAGCAGCTTGGCCAGGGGCCGGGGAGACTATGGCTACACCTTC. Protein product: CASSLARGRGDYGYTF. V is TRBV5-8 and J is TRBJ1-2, with D possibly TRBD1 on 6 matching bases. The CDR3 spans 16 residues. CDR1 is SGHTS, CDR2 YDEGEE, per germline. V was pared by 0 bases and J by 3 bases, with 15 bases between.

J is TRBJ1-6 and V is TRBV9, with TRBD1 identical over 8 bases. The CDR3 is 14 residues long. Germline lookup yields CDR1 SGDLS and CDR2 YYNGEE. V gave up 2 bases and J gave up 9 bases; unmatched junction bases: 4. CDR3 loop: CASSVTGDVSPLHF. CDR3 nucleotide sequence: TGTGCCAGCAGCGTGACAGGGGACGTTTCACCCCTCCACTTT.

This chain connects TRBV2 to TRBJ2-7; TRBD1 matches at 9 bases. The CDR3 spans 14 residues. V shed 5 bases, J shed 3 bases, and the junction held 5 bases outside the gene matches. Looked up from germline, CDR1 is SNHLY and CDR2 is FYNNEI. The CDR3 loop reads CASSQQGARYEQYF. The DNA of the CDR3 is TGTGCCAGCAGTCAACAGGGGGCACGCTACGAGCAGTACTTC.

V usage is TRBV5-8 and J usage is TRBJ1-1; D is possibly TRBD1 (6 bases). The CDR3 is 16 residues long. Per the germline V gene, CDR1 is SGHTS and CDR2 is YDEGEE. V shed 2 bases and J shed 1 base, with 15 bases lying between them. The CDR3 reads CASSFMTGGRNTEAFF. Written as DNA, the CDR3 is TGTGCCAGCAGCTTTATGACAGGTGGAAGGAACACTGAAGCTTTCTTT.

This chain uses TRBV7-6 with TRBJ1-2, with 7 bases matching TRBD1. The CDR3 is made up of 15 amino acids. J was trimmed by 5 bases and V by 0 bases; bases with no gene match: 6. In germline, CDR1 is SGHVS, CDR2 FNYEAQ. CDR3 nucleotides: TGTGCCAGCAGCTTAGCAGGGGGGACAGTATATGGCTACACCTTC. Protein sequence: CASSLAGGTVYGYTF.

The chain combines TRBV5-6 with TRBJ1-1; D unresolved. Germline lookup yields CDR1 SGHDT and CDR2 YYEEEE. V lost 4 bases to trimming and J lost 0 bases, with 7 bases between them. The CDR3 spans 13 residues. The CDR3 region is CASSPNLNTEAFF. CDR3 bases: TGTGCCAGCAGCCCGAACCTGAACACTGAAGCTTTCTTT. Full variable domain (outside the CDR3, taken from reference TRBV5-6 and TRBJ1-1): DAGVTQSPTHLIKTRGQQVTLRCSPKSGHDTVSWYQQALGQGPQFIFQYYEEEERQRGNFPDRFSGHQFPNYSSELNVNALLLGDSALYLCASSPNLNTEAFFGQGTRLTVV.

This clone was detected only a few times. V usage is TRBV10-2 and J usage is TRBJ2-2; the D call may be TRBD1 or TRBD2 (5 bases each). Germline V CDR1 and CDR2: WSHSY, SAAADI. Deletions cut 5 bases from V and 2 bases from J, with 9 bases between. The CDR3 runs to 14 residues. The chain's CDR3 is CASSWGRNTGELFF. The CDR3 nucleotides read TGCGCCAGCAGTTGGGGGAGAAACACCGGGGAGCTGTTTTTT.

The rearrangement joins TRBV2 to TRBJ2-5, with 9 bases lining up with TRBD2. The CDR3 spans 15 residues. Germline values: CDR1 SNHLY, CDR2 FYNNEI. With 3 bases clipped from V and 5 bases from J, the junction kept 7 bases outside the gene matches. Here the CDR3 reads CASSEFSGRTETQYF. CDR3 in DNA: TGTGCCAGCAGTGAGTTCAGCGGGAGGACGGAGACCCAGTACTTC.

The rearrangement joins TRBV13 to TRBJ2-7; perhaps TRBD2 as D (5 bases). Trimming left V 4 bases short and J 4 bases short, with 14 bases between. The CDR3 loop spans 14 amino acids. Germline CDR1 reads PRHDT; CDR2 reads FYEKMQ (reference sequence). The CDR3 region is CASSSAGYSYEQYF. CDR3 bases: TGTGCCAGCAGCTCCGCGGGCTACTCTTACGAGCAGTACTTC. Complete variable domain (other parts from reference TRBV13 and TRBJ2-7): AAGVIQSPRHLIKEKRETATLKCYPIPRHDTVYWYQQGPGQDPQFLISFYEKMQSDKGSIPDRFSAQQFSDYHSELNMSSLELGDSALYFCASSSAGYSYEQYFGPGTRLTVT.

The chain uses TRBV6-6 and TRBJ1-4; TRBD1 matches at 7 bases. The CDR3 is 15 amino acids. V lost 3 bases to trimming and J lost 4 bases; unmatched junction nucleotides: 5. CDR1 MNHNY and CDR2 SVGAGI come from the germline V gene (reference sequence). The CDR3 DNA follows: TGTGCCAGCAGTTATCAGGGGGGGGATAATGAAAAACTGTTTTTT. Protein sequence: CASSYQGGDNEKLFF.

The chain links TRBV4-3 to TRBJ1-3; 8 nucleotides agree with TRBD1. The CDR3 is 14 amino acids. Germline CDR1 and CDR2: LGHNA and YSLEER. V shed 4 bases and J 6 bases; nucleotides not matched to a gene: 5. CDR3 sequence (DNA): TGCGCCAGCAGCCCTACGACAGGGGAAAACACCATATATTTT. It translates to CASSPTTGENTIYF.

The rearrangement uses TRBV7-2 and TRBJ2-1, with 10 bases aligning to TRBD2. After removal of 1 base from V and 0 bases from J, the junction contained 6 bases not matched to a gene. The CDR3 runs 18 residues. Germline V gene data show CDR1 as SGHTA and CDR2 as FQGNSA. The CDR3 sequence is CASSLGQERGGSYNEQFF. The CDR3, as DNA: TGTGCCAGCAGCTTAGGGCAGGAGCGGGGGGGCTCCTACAATGAGCAGTTCTTC.

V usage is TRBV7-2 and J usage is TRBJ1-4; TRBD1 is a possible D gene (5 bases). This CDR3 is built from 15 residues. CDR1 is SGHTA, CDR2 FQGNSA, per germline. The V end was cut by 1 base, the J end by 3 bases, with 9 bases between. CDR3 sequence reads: CASSLVRDANEKLFF. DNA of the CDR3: TGTGCCAGCAGCTTAGTCAGGGACGCTAATGAAAAACTGTTTTTT.

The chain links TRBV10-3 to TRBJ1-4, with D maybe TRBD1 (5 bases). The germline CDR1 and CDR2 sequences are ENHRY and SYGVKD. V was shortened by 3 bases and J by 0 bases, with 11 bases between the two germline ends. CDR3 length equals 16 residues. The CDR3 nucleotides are TGTGCCATCAGTGATCCAGGGTATGCAACTAATGAAAAACTGTTTTTT. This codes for CAISDPGYATNEKLFF.

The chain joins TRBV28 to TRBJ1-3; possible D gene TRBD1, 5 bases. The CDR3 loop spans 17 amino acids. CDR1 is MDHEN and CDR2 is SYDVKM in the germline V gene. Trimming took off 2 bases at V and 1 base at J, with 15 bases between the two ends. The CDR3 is CASSLEFRVASGNTIYF. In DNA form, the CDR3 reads TGTGCCAGCAGTTTAGAATTCAGGGTCGCATCTGGAAACACCATATATTTT.

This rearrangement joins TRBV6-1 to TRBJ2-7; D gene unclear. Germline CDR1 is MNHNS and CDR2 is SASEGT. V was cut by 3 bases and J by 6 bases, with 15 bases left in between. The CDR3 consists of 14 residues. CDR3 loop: CASSEITSPPEQYF. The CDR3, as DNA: TGTGCCAGCAGTGAGATTACATCGCCGCCCGAGCAGTACTTC.

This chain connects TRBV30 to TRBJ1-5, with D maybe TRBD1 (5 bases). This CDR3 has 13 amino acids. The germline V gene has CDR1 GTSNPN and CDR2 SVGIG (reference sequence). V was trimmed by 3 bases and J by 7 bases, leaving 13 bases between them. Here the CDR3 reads CAWSWGGGQPQHF. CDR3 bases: TGTGCCTGGAGCTGGGGGGGTGGCCAGCCCCAGCATTTT.

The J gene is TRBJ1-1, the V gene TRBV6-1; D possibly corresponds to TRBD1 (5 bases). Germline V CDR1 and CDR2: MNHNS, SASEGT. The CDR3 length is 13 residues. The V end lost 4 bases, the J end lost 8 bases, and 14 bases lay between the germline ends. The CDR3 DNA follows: TGTGCCAGCAGTGCCCAGGGTCTGGTCGAAGCTTTCTTT. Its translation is CASSAQGLVEAFF.

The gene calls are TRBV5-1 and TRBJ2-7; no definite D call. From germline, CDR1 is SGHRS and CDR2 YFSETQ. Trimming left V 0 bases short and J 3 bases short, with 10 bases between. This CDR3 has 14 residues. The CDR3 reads CASSLEGPFYEQYF. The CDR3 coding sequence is TGCGCCAGCAGCTTGGAAGGGCCATTCTACGAGCAGTACTTC.

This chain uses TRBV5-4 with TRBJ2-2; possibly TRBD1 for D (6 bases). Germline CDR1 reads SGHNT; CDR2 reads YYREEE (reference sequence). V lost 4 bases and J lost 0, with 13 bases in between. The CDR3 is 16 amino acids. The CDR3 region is CASSGLGASNTGELFF. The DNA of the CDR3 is TGTGCCAGCAGCGGGCTGGGGGCATCGAACACCGGGGAGCTGTTTTTT.

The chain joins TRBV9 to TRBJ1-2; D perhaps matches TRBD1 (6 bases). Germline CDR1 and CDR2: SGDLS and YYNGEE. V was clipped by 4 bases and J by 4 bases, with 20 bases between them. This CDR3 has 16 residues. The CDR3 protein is CASSSQGEVSGYGYTF. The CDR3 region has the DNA TGTGCCAGCAGCTCACAGGGAGAGGTGTCGGGCTATGGCTACACCTTC.

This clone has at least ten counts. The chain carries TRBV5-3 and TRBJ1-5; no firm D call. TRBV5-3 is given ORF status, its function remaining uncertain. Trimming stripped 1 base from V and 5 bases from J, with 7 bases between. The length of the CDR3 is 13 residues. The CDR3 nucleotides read TGTGCCAGAAGCTTGATAAGGGATCAGCCCCAGCATTTT. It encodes CARSLIRDQPQHF.

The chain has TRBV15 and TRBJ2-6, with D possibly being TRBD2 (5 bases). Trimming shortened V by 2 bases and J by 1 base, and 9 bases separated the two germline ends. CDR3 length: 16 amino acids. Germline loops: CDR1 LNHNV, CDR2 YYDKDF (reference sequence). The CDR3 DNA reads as TGTGCCACCAGCAGAACCCGCGGGTCTGGGGCCAACGTCCTGACTTTC. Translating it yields CATSRTRGSGANVLTF.

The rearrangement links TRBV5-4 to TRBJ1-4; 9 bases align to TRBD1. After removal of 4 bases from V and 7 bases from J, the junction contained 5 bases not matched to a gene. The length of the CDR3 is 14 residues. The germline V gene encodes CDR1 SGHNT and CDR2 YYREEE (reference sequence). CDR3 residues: CASSSGQGSEKLFF. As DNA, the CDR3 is TGTGCCAGCAGCAGCGGACAGGGGAGTGAAAAACTGTTTTTT. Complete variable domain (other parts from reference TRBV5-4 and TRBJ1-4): ETGVTQSPTHLIKTRGQQVTLRCSSQSGHNTVSWYQQALGQGPQFIFQYYREEENGRGNFPPRFSGLQFPNYSSELNVNALELDDSALYLCASSSGQGSEKLFFGSGTQLSVL.

The CDR3 sequence is CASSTGAGYEQYF. In nucleotides, the CDR3 is TGCGCCAGCTCTACAGGGGCGGGCTACGAGCAGTACTTC. This chain uses TRBV5-1 with TRBJ2-7, with TRBD1 matching over 7 bases. The CDR3 covers 13 residues. V lost 7 bases to trimming and J lost 3 bases; unmatched junction nucleotides: 7. From germline, CDR1 is SGHRS and CDR2 YFSETQ.

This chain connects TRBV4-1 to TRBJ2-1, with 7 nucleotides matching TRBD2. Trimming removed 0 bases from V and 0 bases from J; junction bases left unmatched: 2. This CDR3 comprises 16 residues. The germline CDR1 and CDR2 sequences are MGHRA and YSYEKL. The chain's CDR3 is CASSQEAGSSYNEQFF. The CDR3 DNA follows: TGCGCCAGCAGCCAAGAAGCGGGGAGCTCCTACAATGAGCAGTTCTTC.

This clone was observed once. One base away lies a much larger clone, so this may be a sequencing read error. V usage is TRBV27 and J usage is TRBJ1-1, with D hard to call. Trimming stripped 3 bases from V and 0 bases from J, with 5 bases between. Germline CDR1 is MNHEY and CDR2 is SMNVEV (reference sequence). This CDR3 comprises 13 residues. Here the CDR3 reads CASSLSLNTEAFF. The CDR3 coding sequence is TGTGCCAGCAGTTTGAGCCTGAACACTGAAGCTTTCTTT.

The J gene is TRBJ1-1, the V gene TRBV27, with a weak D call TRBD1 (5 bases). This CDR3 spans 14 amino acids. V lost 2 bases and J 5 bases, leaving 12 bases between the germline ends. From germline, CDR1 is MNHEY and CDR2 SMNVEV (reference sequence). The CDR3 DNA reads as TGTGCCAGCAGTTTAGGGGTGGGGGGGACTGAAGCTTTCTTT. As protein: CASSLGVGGTEAFF.

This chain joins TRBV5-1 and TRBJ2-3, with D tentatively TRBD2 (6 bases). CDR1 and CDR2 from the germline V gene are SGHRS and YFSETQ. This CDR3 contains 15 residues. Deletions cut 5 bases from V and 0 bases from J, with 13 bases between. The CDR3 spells CASRVFGRSTDTQYF. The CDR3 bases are TGCGCCAGCAGAGTCTTCGGGAGAAGCACAGATACGCAGTATTTT.

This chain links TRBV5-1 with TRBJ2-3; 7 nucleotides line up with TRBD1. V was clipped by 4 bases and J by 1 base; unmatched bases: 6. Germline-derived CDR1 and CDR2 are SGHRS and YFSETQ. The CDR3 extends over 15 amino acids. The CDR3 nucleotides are TGCGCCAGCAGCCTTACAGGGGCGGGCACAGATACGCAGTATTTT. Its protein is CASSLTGAGTDTQYF.